Below, 32 T cell receptor beta chains from the same sample are listed, as sequenced in a study of blood T cell repertoires in COVID-19. Clones were read by immunoSEQ multiplex PCR, and TCRdb kept only the in-frame ones, dropping some. The top ten clones hold about 1.5% of a sample with about 140,000 clones, about 90% of them seen once. Material for sequencing was peripheral blood. All receptors derive from a woman aged 60-75 years with acute or convalescent COVID-19.

J is TRBJ1-2 and V is TRBV19; 7 bases map to TRBD1. Trimming cost V 5 bases and J 8 bases; bases outside gene matches: 5. Looked up from germline, CDR1 is LNHDA and CDR2 is SQIVND (reference sequence). The CDR3 contains 12 residues. CDR3 protein: CASSLRQGGYTF. CDR3 DNA: TGTGCCAGTAGTCTGAGACAGGGCGGCTACACCTTC.

V is TRBV5-1 and J is TRBJ1-1; D uncertain. CDR1 and CDR2 from the germline V gene are SGHRS and YFSETQ. CDR3 length equals 14 residues. V gave up 0 bases and J gave up 0 bases, with 6 bases separating them. The CDR3, as DNA: TGCGCCAGCAGCTTGGGACATTTGAACACTGAAGCTTTCTTT. It codes for CASSLGHLNTEAFF.

CDR3 in amino acids: CASSTSTGYNEQFF. The CDR3 DNA reads TGTGCCAGCTCAACCTCGACAGGTTACAATGAGCAGTTCTTC. The chain links TRBV18 to TRBJ2-1, with D possibly TRBD1 on 6 matching bases. Trimming shortened V by 5 bases and J by 4 bases, and 12 bases separated the two germline ends. This CDR3 is built from 14 residues. Germline V gene lookup returns CDR1 KGHSH and CDR2 LQKENI.

This chain connects TRBV3-1 (or the pseudogene TRBV3-2) to TRBJ1-5; possibly TRBD1 for D (5 bases). The germline CDR1 and CDR2 sequences are LGHDT and YNNKEL (reference sequence). This CDR3 is built from 14 residues. V was pared by 4 bases and J by 3 bases, with 10 bases between. CDR3 sequence reads: CASSPRQNNQPQHF. The CDR3 nucleotides read TGTGCCAGCAGCCCGCGACAGAACAATCAGCCCCAGCATTTT.

V is TRBV3-1 (or the pseudogene TRBV3-2) and J is TRBJ2-3; tentative D call: TRBD2 (7 bases). Germline V CDR1 and CDR2: LGHDT, YNNKEL (reference sequence). V was trimmed by 1 base and J by 4 bases, leaving 15 bases between them. This CDR3 comprises 16 residues. This chain's CDR3 is CASSQGSGGPPDTQYF. The DNA of the CDR3 is TGTGCCAGCAGCCAAGGGTCGGGGGGCCCCCCAGATACGCAGTATTTT.

The V and J genes are TRBV28 and TRBJ1-2, with 8 bases matching TRBD1. J gave up 3 bases and V 5 bases, and 8 bases lay outside the gene matches. Germline V gives CDR1 MDHEN, CDR2 SYDVKM. The CDR3 totals 15 residues. CDR3 sequence: CASSPTTGVDYGYTF. CDR3 coding DNA: TGTGCCAGCAGTCCAACGACAGGGGTAGACTATGGCTACACCTTC.

The chain employs TRBV6-5 and TRBJ2-7, with TRBD2 identical over 12 bases. The length of the CDR3 is 15 residues. The germline V gene encodes CDR1 MNHEY and CDR2 SVGAGI. The trim removed 4 bases at V and 4 bases at J, leaving 5 bases unmatched. In nucleotides, the CDR3 is TGTGCCAGCAGTTCGCTAGCGGGGGGGAATTACGAGCAGTACTTC. Encoded protein: CASSSLAGGNYEQYF.

The chain combines TRBV15 with TRBJ1-2; 8 nucleotides match TRBD1. The CDR3 sequence is 16 residues long. V was pared by 1 base and J by 2 bases, with 6 bases of the junction left unmatched. Germline V CDR1 and CDR2: LNHNV, YYDKDF (reference sequence). The CDR3 DNA reads TGTGCCACCAGCAGAGCCCCGGACAGGGCAAACTATGGCTACACCTTC. Translating it yields CATSRAPDRANYGYTF.

The chain uses TRBV7-2 and TRBJ1-1; D is perhaps TRBD1 (5 bases). The germline CDR1 and CDR2 sequences are SGHTA and FQGNSA. Trimming removed 1 base at V and 4 bases at J, with 13 bases between. The CDR3 contains 15 residues. The CDR3 reads CASSLVWGGSTEAFF. CDR3 DNA: TGTGCCAGCAGCTTAGTCTGGGGGGGGAGCACTGAAGCTTTCTTT.

V is TRBV7-9 and J is TRBJ2-5; 7 bases map to TRBD2. The germline CDR1 and CDR2 sequences are SEHNR and FQNEAQ (reference sequence). V gave up 5 bases and J gave up 5 bases; unmatched junction bases: 8. The CDR3 consists of 14 residues. DNA for the CDR3: TGTGCCAGCAGCCTCTCTAGCGGCGGGGAGACCCAGTACTTC. Encoded protein: CASSLSSGGETQYF. Drawing the rest from reference TRBV7-9 and TRBJ2-5, the complete variable domain is DTGVSQNPRHKITKRGQNVTFRCDPISEHNRLYWYRQTLGQGPEFLTYFQNEAQLEKSRLLSDRFSAERPKGSFSTLEIQRTEQGDSAMYLCASSLSSGGETQYFGPGTRLLVL.

This clone occurred a few times. The chain is built from TRBV5-1 and TRBJ2-1; D might be TRBD1 (5 bases). CDR1 and CDR2 (germline): SGHRS, YFSETQ. The CDR3 sequence is 15 residues long. V gave up 5 bases and J gave up 5 bases, with 17 bases separating them. CDR3 DNA: TGCGCCAGCAGTAACTCTCTTAGGGGAAACAATGAGCAGTTCTTC. As protein: CASSNSLRGNNEQFF.

V is TRBV19 and J is TRBJ2-7, with 7 bases matching TRBD1. The CDR3 consists of 16 residues. In germline, CDR1 is LNHDA, CDR2 SQIVND (reference sequence). The J segment lost 6 bases and the V segment lost 1 base, leaving 12 bases of the junction unmatched. In nucleotides, the CDR3 is TGTGCCAGTAGTATAGGAGGGACAGCTACAGGGCTCGAGCAGTACTTC. Amino acids: CASSIGGTATGLEQYF.

The rearrangement links TRBV30 to TRBJ1-4; possible D gene TRBD1, 5 bases. The CDR3 has 16 amino acids. Germline CDR1 GTSNPN, CDR2 SVGIG (reference sequence). Trimming removed 2 bases at V and 1 base at J, with 14 bases between. CDR3 in amino acids: CAWSSFQGGTNEKLFF. DNA for the CDR3: TGTGCCTGGAGTAGTTTCCAGGGAGGAACTAATGAAAAACTGTTTTTT.

The rearrangement links TRBV6-2 or TRBV6-3 to TRBJ1-5; 9 nucleotides align to TRBD1. This CDR3 spans 17 amino acids. The junction had 5 bases not matched to a gene; V was cut back by 0 bases and J by 2 bases. Germline assignment: CDR1 MNHEY and CDR2 SVGEGT. The CDR3, as DNA: TGTGCCAGCAGTTACTCTGGGCGGACAGGGGGCAATCAGCCCCAGCATTTT. This sequence encodes CASSYSGRTGGNQPQHF.

Concerning this clone: One end of the junction does not line up with germline, which may come from a read error. The chain is built from TRBV7-8 and TRBJ2-7, with 10 bases matching TRBD1. The CDR3 length is 12 residues. The germline CDR1 and CDR2 sequences are SGHVS and FQNEAQ. CDR3 nucleotides: TGTGCCAGCAGCCCCGACAGGGGGCCCCCCGCTTTC. Amino acids: CASSPDRGPPAF. Together with reference TRBV7-8 and TRBJ2-7, the CDR3 gives the full variable domain: GAGVSQSPRYKVAKRGQDVALRCDPISGHVSLFWYQQALGQGPEFLTYFQNEAQLDKSGLPSDRFFAERPEGSVSTLKIQRTQQEDSAVYLCASSPDRGPPAFGPGTRLTVT.

The chain couples TRBV13 to TRBJ1-6, with D perhaps TRBD1 (5 bases). This CDR3 is 14 amino acids long. Trimming left V 5 bases short and J 12 bases short, with 17 bases between. The germline V gene has CDR1 PRHDT and CDR2 FYEKMQ (reference sequence). The CDR3 DNA reads as TGTGCCAGCAGCAAGGGACTGCCCGTAGGACCCCTCCACTTT. It codes for CASSKGLPVGPLHF.

This sequence joins TRBV18 and TRBJ1-2, with D possibly matching TRBD1 (6 bases). Germline CDR1 KGHSH, CDR2 LQKENI. The CDR3 has 14 residues. V lost 6 bases to trimming and J lost 8 bases, with 19 bases between them. The CDR3 is CASSPPGGAGGYTF. Written as DNA, the CDR3 is TGTGCCAGCTCGCCCCCGGGGGGCGCGGGAGGCTACACCTTC.

V usage is TRBV13 and J usage is TRBJ2-7; maybe TRBD1 (6 bases). Looked up from germline, CDR1 is PRHDT and CDR2 is FYEKMQ (reference sequence). The CDR3 runs to 12 residues. V was clipped by 7 bases and J by 3 bases, with 10 bases between them. As DNA, the CDR3 is TGTGCCAGCACCGGGACAAACTACGAGCAGTACTTC. Translation: CASTGTNYEQYF.

This chain joins TRBV18 and TRBJ1-5; no firm D call. Germline assignment: CDR1 KGHSH and CDR2 LQKENI. With 2 bases removed from V and 7 bases from J, the gap between germline ends came to 12 bases. This CDR3 region has 14 residues. As DNA, the CDR3 is TGTGCCAGCTCACCAACAGCAGGAATGCAGCCCCAGCATTTT. Amino acids: CASSPTAGMQPQHF. The full variable domain, its missing parts supplied by reference TRBV18 and TRBJ1-5, is NAGVMQNPRHLVRRRGQEARLRCSPMKGHSHVYWYRQLPEEGLKFMVYLQKENIIDESGMPKERFSAEFPKEGPSILRIQQVVRGDSAAYFCASSPTAGMQPQHFGDGTRLSIL.

The V call is TRBV12-3 or TRBV12-4, the J call TRBJ1-1; D gene unclear. The CDR3 extends over 13 amino acids. The V end was cut by 7 bases, the J end by 4 bases, with 13 bases between. CDR3 sequence: CASTLVRGTEAFF. The CDR3 nucleotides read TGTGCCAGCACCCTAGTCCGGGGCACTGAAGCTTTCTTT.

This clone was recorded only once. This sequence joins TRBV11-3 and TRBJ1-1; 9 bases agree with TRBD1. With V trimmed by 5 bases and J by 11 bases, 9 bases remained unmatched. Per the germline V gene, CDR1 is SGHNT and CDR2 is YENEEA. The CDR3 is 13 amino acids. DNA of the CDR3: TGTGCCAGCAGCCCCGGGACAGGGAGATTCGCTTTCTTT. It is translated as CASSPGTGRFAFF.

This chain connects TRBV12-3 or TRBV12-4 to TRBJ2-1; TRBD1 might be the D (5 bases). Trimming left V 5 bases short and J 6 bases short, with 11 bases between. The CDR3 is 13 amino acids. For the CDR3, the DNA is TGTGCCAGCAGTGTCAGGGTGTCCAATGAGCAGTTCTTC. Protein: CASSVRVSNEQFF.

The rearrangement uses TRBV29-1 and TRBJ2-1; 8 nucleotides match TRBD2. V gave up 7 bases and J gave up 0 bases; unmatched junction bases: 2. The CDR3 runs 13 residues. Per the germline V gene, CDR1 is SQVTM and CDR2 is ANQGSEA. CDR3 nucleotides: TGCAGCGGCGGGGGGTACTCCTACAATGAGCAGTTCTTC. Protein sequence: CSGGGYSYNEQFF.

This clone was recorded only once. V is TRBV11-2 and J is TRBJ1-1; TRBD1 is a possible D gene (5 bases). Germline V gene lookup returns CDR1 SGHAT and CDR2 FQNNGV. This CDR3 comprises 13 residues. V lost 1 base to trimming and J lost 4 bases, with 7 bases between them. The CDR3 spells CASSLVDSTEAFF. DNA of the CDR3: TGTGCCAGCAGCTTAGTAGACAGCACTGAAGCTTTCTTT.

The CDR3 DNA is TGTGCCAGCAGCTTGGGACAGGGGATTACCGGGGAGCTGTTTTTT. Translating gives CASSLGQGITGELFF. This chain connects TRBV7-6 to TRBJ2-2, with TRBD1 identical over 10 bases. V was clipped by 3 bases and J by 5 bases; unmatched bases: 3. Germline V gene sequence: CDR1 SGHVS, CDR2 FNYEAQ. This CDR3 is 15 amino acids long.

In nucleotides, the CDR3 is TGTGCCAGCAGCTTGGACCTTTTCGGCAGGGCCTACGAGCAGTACTTC. Its protein product is CASSLDLFGRAYEQYF. The chain couples TRBV5-5 to TRBJ2-7; possible D gene TRBD1, 5 bases. V was trimmed by 0 bases and J by 2 bases, leaving 15 bases between them. Germline V gene data show CDR1 as SGHKS and CDR2 as YYEKEE (reference sequence). The CDR3 consists of 16 residues.

This sequence joins TRBV19 and TRBJ2-2, with TRBD1 identical over 7 bases. Germline V gene lookup returns CDR1 LNHDA and CDR2 SQIVND (reference sequence). The length of the CDR3 is 15 residues. Trimming cost V 6 bases and J 4 bases; bases outside gene matches: 8. The CDR3 DNA follows: TGTGCCAGTAGGGCGGCAGGGGGTTCCACCGGGGAGCTGTTTTTT. The encoded protein is CASRAAGGSTGELFF.

V usage is TRBV28 and J usage is TRBJ1-2, with 7 nucleotides matching TRBD1. Unmatched junction bases numbered 6, after V lost 3 bases and J lost 5 bases. The germline CDR1 and CDR2 sequences are MDHEN and SYDVKM. The CDR3 runs to 14 residues. This chain's CDR3 is CASSLVGGGYGYTF. The CDR3 nucleotides are TGTGCCAGCAGTTTGGTAGGGGGCGGGTATGGCTACACCTTC.

The V and J genes are TRBV6-5 and TRBJ1-4; 7 bases map to TRBD1. Germline CDR1 is MNHEY and CDR2 is SVGAGI. The ends lost 0 bases at V and 5 bases at J; junction bases unmatched: 3. The CDR3 runs to 15 residues. This chain's CDR3 is CASSYSGQSNEKLFF. CDR3 DNA sequence: TGTGCCAGCAGTTACTCGGGACAGTCGAATGAAAAACTGTTTTTT.

This chain uses TRBV29-1 with TRBJ1-4, with TRBD1 matching over 7 bases. The CDR3 is made up of 14 amino acids. Trimming cost V 6 bases and J 3 bases; bases outside gene matches: 7. From germline, CDR1 is SQVTM and CDR2 ANQGSEA. In nucleotides, the CDR3 is TGCAGCGTAGTCTATGGGACAGCTAATGAAAAACTGTTTTTT. Translation gives CSVVYGTANEKLFF.

The chain is built from TRBV6-5 and TRBJ1-1; D gene ambiguous. Germline V gene data show CDR1 as MNHEY and CDR2 as SVGAGI. The length of the CDR3 is 14 residues. The V end lost 6 bases, the J end lost 4 bases, and 15 bases lay between the germline ends. The CDR3 nucleotides are TGTGCCAGCAGGACGCAGGTGGGAGGCACTGAAGCTTTCTTT. Amino acids: CASRTQVGGTEAFF.

The rearrangement links TRBV5-1 to TRBJ1-1; TRBD1 matches 8 bases. Germline V gene data show CDR1 as SGHRS and CDR2 as YFSETQ. The V and J ends lost 4 bases and 1 base, in that order; junction bases with no gene match: 6. CDR3 length equals 15 residues. The CDR3 protein is CASSIWTGSNTEAFF. DNA of the CDR3: TGCGCCAGCAGCATCTGGACAGGGTCGAACACTGAAGCTTTCTTT.